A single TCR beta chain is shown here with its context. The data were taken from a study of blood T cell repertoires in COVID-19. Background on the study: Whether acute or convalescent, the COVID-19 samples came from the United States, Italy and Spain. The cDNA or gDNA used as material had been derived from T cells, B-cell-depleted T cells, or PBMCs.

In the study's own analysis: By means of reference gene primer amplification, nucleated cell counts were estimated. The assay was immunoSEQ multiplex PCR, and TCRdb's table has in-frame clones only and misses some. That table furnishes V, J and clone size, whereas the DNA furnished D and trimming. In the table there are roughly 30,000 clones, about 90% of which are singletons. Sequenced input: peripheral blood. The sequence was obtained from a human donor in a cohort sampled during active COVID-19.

As DNA, the CDR3 is TGTGCCAGCAGTGACCGGCGGCTAGCGGTGAGCTACGAGCAGTACTTC. Amino acids: CASSDRRLAVSYEQYF. The chain links TRBV6-1 to TRBJ2-7; the match to TRBD2 covers 7 bases. With V trimmed by 3 bases and J by 3 bases, 11 bases remained unmatched. The CDR3 is made up of 16 amino acids. Germline CDR1 and CDR2: MNHNS and SASEGT.